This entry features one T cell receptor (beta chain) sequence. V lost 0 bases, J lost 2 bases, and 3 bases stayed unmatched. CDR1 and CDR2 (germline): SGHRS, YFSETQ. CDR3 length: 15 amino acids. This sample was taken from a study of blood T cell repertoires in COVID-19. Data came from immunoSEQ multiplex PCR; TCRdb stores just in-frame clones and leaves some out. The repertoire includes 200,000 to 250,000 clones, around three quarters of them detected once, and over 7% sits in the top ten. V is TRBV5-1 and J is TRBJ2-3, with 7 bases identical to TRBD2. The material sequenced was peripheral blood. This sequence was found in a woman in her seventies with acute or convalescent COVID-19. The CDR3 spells CASSLASGPTDTQYF. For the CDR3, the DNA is TGCGCCAGCAGCTTGGCTAGCGGACCCACAGATACGCAGTATTTT.